The 6 T cell receptor beta chains below all came from one sample that was sequenced in a study of T-cell memory formation after mild COVID-19. TCRdb reprocessed the 5' RACE reads with MiXCR, giving one entry per CDR3 protein. The table shows tens of thousands of distinct CDR3 sequences, with 6% to 8.5% occurring only once. Sequencing used PBMCs or a T cell subset sorted from them (not recorded which). The receptors shown here come from an adult who had mild COVID-19 (a few samples of this study predate the infection). Cell type and time point are not known.

The chain links TRBV7-9 to TRBJ1-1; 9 bases are shared with TRBD1. The CDR3 loop spans 14 amino acids. The V gene's germline CDR1 is SEHNR and CDR2 FQNEAQ (reference sequence). The V segment lost 3 bases and the J segment 3 bases; nucleotides outside the gene matches: 2. The CDR3 region has the DNA TGTGCCAGCAGCTTGACAGGGGGTGACACTGAAGCTTTCTTT. Translating gives CASSLTGGDTEAFF.

This chain uses TRBV9 with TRBJ2-7; TRBD1 matches at 8 bases. This CDR3 spans 13 amino acids. Looked up from germline, CDR1 is SGDLS and CDR2 is YYNGEE. Trimming took 5 bases from V and 6 from J; bases not matched to a gene: 7. The CDR3, as DNA: TGTGCCAGCAGTTGGACAGGGTCTGCCGAGCAGTACTTC. Its protein product is CASSWTGSAEQYF.

This clonotype was observed at least ten times. The rearrangement links TRBV4-3 to TRBJ2-3, with a possible D match to TRBD2 (6 bases). This CDR3 comprises 18 residues. Germline V gene lookup returns CDR1 LGHNA and CDR2 YSLEER. Between the trimmed V and J ends, which lost 0 bases and 2 bases, there was a span of 18 bases. The CDR3 loop reads CASSQDPLFGSNTDTQYF. CDR3 DNA: TGCGCCAGCAGCCAAGACCCGTTATTCGGGAGCAACACAGATACGCAGTATTTT.

The chain recombines TRBV3-1 with TRBJ1-2; a weak D match, TRBD1 (5 bases). Germline V lookup: CDR1 LGHDT, CDR2 YNNKEL (reference sequence). V lost 0 bases, J lost 0 bases, and 8 bases lay in between. There are 15 residues in the CDR3. CDR3 sequence (DNA): TGTGCCAGCAGCCAAGACGGGGCCGCTAACTATGGCTACACCTTC. The encoded protein is CASSQDGAANYGYTF.

This clonotype came up many times. The gene calls are TRBV7-9 and TRBJ1-2, with D hard to call. The CDR3 runs 13 residues. V was cut by 0 bases and J by 7 bases, with 9 bases left in between. Germline V gives CDR1 SEHNR, CDR2 FQNEAQ (reference sequence). CDR3 bases: TGTGCCAGCAGCTTAGCTAGACTTGGTGGCTACACCTTC. Protein sequence: CASSLARLGGYTF.

V and J are TRBV6-1 and TRBJ1-5; the D gene is possibly TRBD1 (5 bases). The CDR3 spans 17 residues. The V gene's germline CDR1 is MNHNS and CDR2 SASEGT. Trimming cost V 2 bases and J 9 bases, with 23 bases left between them. The CDR3 region is CASSEIEVGGTITPQHF. For the CDR3, the DNA is TGTGCCAGCAGTGAAATCGAAGTTGGGGGTACAATCACGCCCCAGCATTTT.